This section outlines one T cell receptor (beta chain) sequence together with its context. At the DNA level, this CDR3 is encoded by other sequences in the same sample as well. This CDR3 is 15 amino acids long. Germline CDR1 and CDR2: SGHAT and FQNNGV. V lost 3 bases and J lost 0, with 9 bases in between. This sample stems from a study of blood T cell repertoires in COVID-19. Study as a whole: Acute and convalescent COVID-19 specimens originated in the United States, Italy and Spain. PBMCs, B-cell-depleted T cells, or T cells were the source of the cDNA or gDNA that made up the material.

Original handling: The authors estimated nucleated cell counts from reference gene primer amplification. Clones were sequenced by immunoSEQ multiplex PCR, and TCRdb holds only the in-frame ones, with some missing. That table gives V, J and clone size, and the DNA gave D and trimming. Found here are 270,000 or so clones, 70% to 90% of them singletons; the top ten hold around 6.3%. The clonotype originates from a woman in her 50s who had been exposed to COVID-19. The chain employs TRBV11-2 and TRBJ1-3; weak D call: TRBD1 (5 bases). Sequencing was performed on PBMCs or T cells enriched from blood (not recorded which). The CDR3 nucleotides read TGTGCCAGCAGCTTGCAGGGCGGCTCTGGAAACACCATATATTTT. Its translation is CASSLQGGSGNTIYF.